The source of this T cell receptor beta chain is a study of TET2 disruption in CD19-targeted CAR T cells. Treatment meaning: autologous CTL019 cells: CD19 CAR with 4-1BB and CD3 zeta domains. The CD19 CAR carried TCR zeta and 4-1BB signaling domains. CTL019 was manufactured from peripheral blood T cells obtained by leukapheresis. The protocol was immunoSEQ multiplex PCR, while the TCRdb copy is restricted to in-frame clones and leaves out a portion. This listing includes approximately 27,000 clones. Germline trimming cut 3 bases from V and 2 bases from J; bases unmatched to any gene: 4. Germline V gene sequence: CDR1 LNHDA, CDR2 SQIVND (reference sequence). This CDR3 is built from 14 residues. On this clone itself: Its antigen is currently unknown. The missing CDR3 end, 3 residues past where the read stops, is filled in from the germline J gene.

The genes are TRBV19 and TRBJ2-7; 7 nucleotides match TRBD1. This receptor was obtained from a man aged 65 to 79 with chronic lymphocytic leukemia. The sequenced sample was CD8- CAR+ T cells sorted from cultured blood T cells, obtained for CD19 CAR T cell therapy. Subset: CD8-negative CAR-positive T cells from the infusion product. CDR3 bases read: TGTGCCAGTAGTATGCGACAGGGACCCTACGAG. It is translated as CASSMRQGPYE. The entire CDR3 protein is CASSMRQGPYEQYF.